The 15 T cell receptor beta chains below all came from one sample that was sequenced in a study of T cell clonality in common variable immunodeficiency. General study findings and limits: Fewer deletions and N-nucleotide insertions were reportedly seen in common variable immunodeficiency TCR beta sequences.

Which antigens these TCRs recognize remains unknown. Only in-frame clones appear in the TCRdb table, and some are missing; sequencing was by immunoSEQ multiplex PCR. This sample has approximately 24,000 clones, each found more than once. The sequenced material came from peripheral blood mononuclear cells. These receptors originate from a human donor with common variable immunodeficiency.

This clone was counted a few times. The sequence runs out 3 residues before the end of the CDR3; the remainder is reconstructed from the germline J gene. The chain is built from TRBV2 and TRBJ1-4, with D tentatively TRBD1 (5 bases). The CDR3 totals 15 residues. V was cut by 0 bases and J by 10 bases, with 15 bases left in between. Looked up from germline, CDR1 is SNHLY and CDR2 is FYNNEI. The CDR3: CASSEARGSVTKLFF. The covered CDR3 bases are TGTGCCAGCAGTGAAGCGCGGGGCAGTGTAACAAAA.

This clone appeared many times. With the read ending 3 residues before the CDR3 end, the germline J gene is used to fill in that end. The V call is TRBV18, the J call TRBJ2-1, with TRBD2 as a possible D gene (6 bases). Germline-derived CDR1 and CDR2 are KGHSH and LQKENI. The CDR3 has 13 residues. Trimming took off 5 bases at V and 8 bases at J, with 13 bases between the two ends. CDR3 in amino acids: CASSGGTGDEQFF. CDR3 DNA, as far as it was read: TGTGCCAGCTCAGGAGGGACTGGCGATGAG. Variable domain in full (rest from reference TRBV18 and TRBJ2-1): NAGVMQNPRHLVRRRGQEARLRCSPMKGHSHVYWYRQLPEEGLKFMVYLQKENIIDESGMPKERFSAEFPKEGPSILRIQQVVRGDSAAYFCASSGGTGDEQFFGPGTRLTVL.

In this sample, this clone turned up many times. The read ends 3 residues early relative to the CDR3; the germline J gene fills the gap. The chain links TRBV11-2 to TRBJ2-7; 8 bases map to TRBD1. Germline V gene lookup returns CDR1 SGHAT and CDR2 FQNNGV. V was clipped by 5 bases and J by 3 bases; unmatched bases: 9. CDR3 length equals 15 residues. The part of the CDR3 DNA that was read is TGTGCCAGCAGCCTCGGACAGGGAAGGCTCTACGAG. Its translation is CASSLGQGRLYE. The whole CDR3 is CASSLGQGRLYEQYF.

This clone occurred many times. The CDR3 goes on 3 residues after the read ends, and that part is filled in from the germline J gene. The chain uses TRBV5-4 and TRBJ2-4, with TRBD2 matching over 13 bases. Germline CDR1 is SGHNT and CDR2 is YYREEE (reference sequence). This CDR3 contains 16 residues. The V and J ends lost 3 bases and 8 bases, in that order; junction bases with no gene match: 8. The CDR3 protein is CASSSGLAGAVDIQYF. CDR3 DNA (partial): TGTGCCAGCAGCTCCGGACTAGCGGGAGCGGTTGACATT.

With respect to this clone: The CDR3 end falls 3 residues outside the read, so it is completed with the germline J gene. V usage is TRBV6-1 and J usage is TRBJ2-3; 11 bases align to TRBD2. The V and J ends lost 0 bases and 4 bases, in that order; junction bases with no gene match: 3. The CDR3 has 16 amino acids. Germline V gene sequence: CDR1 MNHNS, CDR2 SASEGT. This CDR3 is CASSEASGRGADTQYF. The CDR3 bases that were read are TGTGCCAGCAGTGAAGCTAGCGGGAGGGGCGCAGATACG.

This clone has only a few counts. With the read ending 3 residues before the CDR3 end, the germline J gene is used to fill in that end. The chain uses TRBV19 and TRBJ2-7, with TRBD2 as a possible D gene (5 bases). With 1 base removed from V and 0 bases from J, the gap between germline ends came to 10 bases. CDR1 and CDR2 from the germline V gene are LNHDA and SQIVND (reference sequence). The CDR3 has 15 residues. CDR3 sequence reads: CASSIARAASYEQYF. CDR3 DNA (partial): TGTGCCAGTAGTATAGCGCGGGCGGCCTCCTACGAG.

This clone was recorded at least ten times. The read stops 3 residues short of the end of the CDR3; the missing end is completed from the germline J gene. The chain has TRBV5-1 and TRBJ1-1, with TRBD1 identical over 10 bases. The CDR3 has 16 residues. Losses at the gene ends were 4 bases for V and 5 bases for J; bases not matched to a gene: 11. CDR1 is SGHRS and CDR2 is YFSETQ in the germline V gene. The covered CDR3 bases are TGCGCCAGCAGCCCCCGGACAGGGGGGGGGTCAACTGAA. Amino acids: CASSPRTGGGSTE. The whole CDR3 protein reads CASSPRTGGGSTEAFF.

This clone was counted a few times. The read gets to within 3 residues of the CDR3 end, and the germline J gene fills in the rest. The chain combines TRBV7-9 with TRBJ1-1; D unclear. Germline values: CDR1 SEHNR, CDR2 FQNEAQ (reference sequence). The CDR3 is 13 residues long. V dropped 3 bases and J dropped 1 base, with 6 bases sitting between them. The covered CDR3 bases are TGTGCCAGCAGCTTTCCTTCGAACACTGAA. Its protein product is CASSFPSNTE. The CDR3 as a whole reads CASSFPSNTEAFF.

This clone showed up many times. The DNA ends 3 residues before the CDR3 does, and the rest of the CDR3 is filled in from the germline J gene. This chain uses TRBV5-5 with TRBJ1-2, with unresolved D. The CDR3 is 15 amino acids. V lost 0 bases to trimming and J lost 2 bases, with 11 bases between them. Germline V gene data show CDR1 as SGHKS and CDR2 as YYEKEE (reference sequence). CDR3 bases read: TGTGCCAGCAGCTTGGGGACGGCGGGGAACTATGGC. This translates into CASSLGTAGNYG. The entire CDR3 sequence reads CASSLGTAGNYGYTF.

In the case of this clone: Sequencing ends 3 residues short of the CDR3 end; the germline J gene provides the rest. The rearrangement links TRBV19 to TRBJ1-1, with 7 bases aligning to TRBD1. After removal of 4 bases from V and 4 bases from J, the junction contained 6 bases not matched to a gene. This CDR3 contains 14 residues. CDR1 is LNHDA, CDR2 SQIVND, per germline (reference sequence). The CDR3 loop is CASSKGQLGTEAFF. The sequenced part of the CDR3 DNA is TGTGCCAGTAGTAAGGGACAGCTGGGCACTGAA.

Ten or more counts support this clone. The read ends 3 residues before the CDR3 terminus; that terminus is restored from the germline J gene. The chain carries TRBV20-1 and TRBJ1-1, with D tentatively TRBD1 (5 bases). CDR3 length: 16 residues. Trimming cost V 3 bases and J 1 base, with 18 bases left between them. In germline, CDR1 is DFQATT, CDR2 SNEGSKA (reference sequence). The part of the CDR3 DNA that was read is TGCAGTGCTAGGCGGGGGGTAGGTACCCAGAACACTGAA. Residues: CSARRGVGTQNTE. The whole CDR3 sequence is CSARRGVGTQNTEAFF.

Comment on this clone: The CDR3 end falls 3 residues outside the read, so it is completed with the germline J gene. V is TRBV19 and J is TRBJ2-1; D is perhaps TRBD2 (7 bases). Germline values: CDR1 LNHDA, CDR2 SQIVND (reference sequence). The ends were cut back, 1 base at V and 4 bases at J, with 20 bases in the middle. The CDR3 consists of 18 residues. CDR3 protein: CASSIVVGGGGVYNEQFF. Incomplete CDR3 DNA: TGTGCCAGTAGTATAGTTGTGGGAGGGGGTGGGGTTTACAATGAG.

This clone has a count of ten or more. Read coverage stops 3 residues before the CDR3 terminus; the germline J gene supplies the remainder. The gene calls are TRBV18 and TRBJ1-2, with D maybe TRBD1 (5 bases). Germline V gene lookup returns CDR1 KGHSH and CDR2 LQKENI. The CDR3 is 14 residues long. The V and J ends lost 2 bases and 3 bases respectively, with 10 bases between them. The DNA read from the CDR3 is TGTGCCAGCTCACCAGGGGCTCAAGACTATGGC. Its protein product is CASSPGAQDYG. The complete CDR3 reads CASSPGAQDYGYTF.

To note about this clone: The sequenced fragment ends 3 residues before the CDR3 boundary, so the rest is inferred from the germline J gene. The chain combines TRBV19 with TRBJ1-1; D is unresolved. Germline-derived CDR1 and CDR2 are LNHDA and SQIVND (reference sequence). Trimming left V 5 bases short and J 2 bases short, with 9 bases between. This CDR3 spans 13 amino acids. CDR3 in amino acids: CASSYLLNTEAFF. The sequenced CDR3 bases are TGTGCCAGTAGTTACCTATTAAACACTGAA.

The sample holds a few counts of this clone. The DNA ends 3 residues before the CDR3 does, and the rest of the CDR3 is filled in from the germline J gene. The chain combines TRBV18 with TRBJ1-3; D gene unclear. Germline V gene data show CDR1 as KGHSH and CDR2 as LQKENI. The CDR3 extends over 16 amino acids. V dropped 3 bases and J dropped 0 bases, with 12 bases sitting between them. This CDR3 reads CASSPGLANSGNTIYF. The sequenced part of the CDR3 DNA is TGTGCCAGCTCACCTGGCCTGGCCAACTCTGGAAACACC.